The 14 T cell receptor beta chains listed next were all sequenced from one sample in a study of shared clonotypes between healthy human individuals. The table came from immunoSEQ multiplex PCR; TCRdb's copy has only in-frame clones and leaves some out. The table lists around 1,000,000 clones, about 72% of them singletons. The specimen sequenced was memory CD4+ T cells from PBMCs. Indicated subset: CD45RA-negative fraction. The receptors were sampled from a man between 18 and 29 years old in good health. Some clones in this sample may be carry-over from other donors' samples.

At least ten counts were recorded for this clone. Other DNA variants within this sample encode the same CDR3. This rearrangement joins TRBV15 to TRBJ1-5; unclear D gene. The germline CDR1 and CDR2 sequences are LNHNV and YYDKDF (reference sequence). With 4 bases removed from V and 5 bases from J, the gap between germline ends came to 9 bases. The CDR3 is 13 amino acids. CDR3: CATSISGDQPQHF. DNA of the CDR3: TGTGCCACCAGCATCTCGGGTGATCAGCCCCAGCATTTT.

The V call is TRBV11-3, the J call TRBJ2-2; 12 bases are a match to TRBD2. With 5 bases clipped from V and 6 bases from J, the junction kept 4 bases outside the gene matches. The CDR3 consists of 15 residues. Germline CDR1 and CDR2: SGHNT and YENEEA. The CDR3 coding sequence is TGTGCCAGCAGCCGGGGACTAGCGGGTCCCGGGGAGCTGTTTTTT. The encoded protein is CASSRGLAGPGELFF.

This clone was seen more than once but under ten times. V is TRBV19 and J is TRBJ1-5; TRBD1 matches at 7 bases. Germline V gives CDR1 LNHDA, CDR2 SQIVND (reference sequence). This CDR3 region has 18 residues. V shed 5 bases and J 4 bases; nucleotides not matched to a gene: 17. CDR3 amino acids: CASSPAFNRGVGNQPQHF. Written as DNA, the CDR3 is TGTGCCAGTAGTCCCGCCTTTAACAGGGGAGTAGGGAATCAGCCCCAGCATTTT.

This clone was picked up a small number of times. The chain joins TRBV30 to TRBJ1-3; no clear D. Germline-derived CDR1 and CDR2 are GTSNPN and SVGIG (reference sequence). This CDR3 comprises 13 residues. The V gene lost 5 bases and the J gene lost 0 bases, with 8 bases spanning the gap. This CDR3 reads CAWAIGSGNTIYF. In DNA form, the CDR3 reads TGTGCCTGGGCCATCGGCTCTGGAAACACCATATATTTT.

This rearrangement joins TRBV7-9 to TRBJ2-7, with D unclear. V shed 5 bases and J shed 3 bases, with 11 bases lying between them. Germline-derived CDR1 and CDR2 are SEHNR and FQNEAQ (reference sequence). The CDR3 spans 13 residues. The CDR3 bases are TGTGCCAGCAGCGCGGACGGCGGCTACGAGCAGTACTTC. This codes for CASSADGGYEQYF.

The chain links TRBV4-1 to TRBJ2-3; D gene ambiguous. The germline V gene has CDR1 MGHRA and CDR2 YSYEKL. CDR3 length: 15 residues. Deletions cut 3 bases from V and 4 bases from J, with 14 bases between. CDR3 loop: CASSQQPASADTQYF. CDR3 coding DNA: TGCGCCAGCAGCCAGCAGCCGGCAAGCGCAGATACGCAGTATTTT.

This rearrangement joins TRBV28 to TRBJ2-1, with 7 nucleotides matching TRBD2. Per germline, CDR1 MDHEN and CDR2 SYDVKM. The CDR3 has 14 amino acids. The CDR3 reads CASRPGGSRDEQFF. In nucleotides, the CDR3 is TGTGCTTCGAGACCGGGCGGGAGCAGAGATGAGCAGTTCTTC.

This clone was seen a handful of times. The chain carries TRBV30 and TRBJ1-1; D not resolved. This CDR3 is 13 amino acids long. Germline loops: CDR1 GTSNPN, CDR2 SVGIG (reference sequence). The V end was cut by 5 bases, the J end by 5 bases, with 15 bases between. The CDR3 DNA sequence: TGTGCCTGGGCCGGGCCCCGTGGGACTGAAGCTTTCTTT. This sequence encodes CAWAGPRGTEAFF.

This clone turned up a few times. The chain links TRBV9 to TRBJ2-1; 9 bases fit TRBD2. The J segment lost 8 bases and the V segment lost 3 bases, leaving 9 bases of the junction unmatched. Germline-derived CDR1 and CDR2 are SGDLS and YYNGEE. This CDR3 is built from 15 residues. The CDR3 nucleotides are TGTGCCAGCAGCGAAACCGGGACTAGCATCTATGAGCAGTTCTTC. Its translation is CASSETGTSIYEQFF. The complete variable domain, with remaining parts taken from reference TRBV9 and TRBJ2-1, reads DSGVTQTPKHLITATGQRVTLRCSPRSGDLSVYWYQQSLDQGLQFLIQYYNGEERAKGNILERFSAQQFPDLHSELNLSSLELGDSALYFCASSETGTSIYEQFFGPGTRLTVL.

This clone appeared many times. The J gene is TRBJ2-5, the V gene TRBV9, with 8 nucleotides matching TRBD1. The CDR3 covers 16 residues. In germline, CDR1 is SGDLS, CDR2 YYNGEE. V lost 3 bases, J lost 1 base, and 8 bases stayed unmatched. The CDR3 DNA reads TGTGCCAGCAGCGGCCGGACAGGGTCGGCCCAAGAGACCCAGTACTTC. This gives the protein CASSGRTGSAQETQYF.

The V gene is TRBV10-3, the J gene TRBJ2-6, with 8 bases lining up with TRBD1. V lost 6 bases and J lost 17; bases outside the gene matches: 9. Germline-derived CDR1 and CDR2 are ENHRY and SYGVKD. The CDR3 is 12 residues long. CDR3 bases: TGTGCCATCAGGGATAAGACAGGGGAGGTGACTTTC. This gives the protein CAIRDKTGEVTF.

This clone occurred many times. J is TRBJ2-7 and V is TRBV2; TRBD2 might be the D (6 bases). The CDR3 totals 13 residues. Trimming took 7 bases from V and 6 from J, leaving 16 bases between them. Germline lookup yields CDR1 SNHLY and CDR2 FYNNEI. The CDR3 coding sequence is TGTGCCAGCACGCTAGCGCCCAGAAGCGAGCAGTACTTC. Amino acid sequence: CASTLAPRSEQYF. Drawing the rest from reference TRBV2 and TRBJ2-7, the complete variable domain is EPEVTQTPSHQVTQMGQEVILRCVPISNHLYFYWYRQILGQKVEFLVSFYNNEISEKSEIFDDQFSVERPDGSNFTLKIRSTKLEDSAMYFCASTLAPRSEQYFGPGTRLTVT.

The genes are TRBV7-2 and TRBJ1-2, with D unclear. V lost 3 bases and J 3 bases, leaving 8 bases between the germline ends. This CDR3 is 13 amino acids long. CDR1 is SGHTA, CDR2 FQGNSA, per germline. In DNA form, the CDR3 reads TGTGCCAGCAGCTTTCAGACCGACTATGGCTACACCTTC. Protein product: CASSFQTDYGYTF.

This clone appeared once. The sample carries other DNA sequences with the same CDR3. V gene TRBV27 combines with J gene TRBJ1-5; D unresolved. This CDR3 is 13 amino acids long. V dropped 0 bases and J dropped 4 bases, with 4 bases sitting between them. Looked up from germline, CDR1 is MNHEY and CDR2 is SMNVEV (reference sequence). This chain's CDR3 is CASSLSRNQPQHF. The CDR3 DNA sequence: TGTGCCAGCAGTTTATCGAGGAATCAGCCCCAGCATTTT.